This TCR beta chain was found in a study of blood T cell repertoires in COVID-19. Turning to the study itself: Collection of acute and convalescent COVID-19 samples took place in the United States, Italy and Spain.

A single count supports this clone. There are 16 residues in the CDR3. V shed 3 bases and J 0 bases; nucleotides not matched to a gene: 6. The germline gives CDR1 SGHNT, CDR2 YYREEE (reference sequence). The data were produced by immunoSEQ multiplex PCR, yet TCRdb's version contains in-frame clones alone and is incomplete. Of under 350,000 clones in the sample, roughly 80% were seen once. This receptor was identified in a man aged 60 to 75 who had recovered from COVID-19. Sequenced material: peripheral blood. The chain combines TRBV5-4 with TRBJ2-3, with 8 bases identical to TRBD2. In DNA, the CDR3 is TGTGCCAGCAGCTCGGGACTAGTGTCTAGCACAGATACGCAGTATTTT. Translation gives CASSSGLVSSTDTQYF. Drawing the rest from reference TRBV5-4 and TRBJ2-3, the complete variable domain is ETGVTQSPTHLIKTRGQQVTLRCSSQSGHNTVSWYQQALGQGPQFIFQYYREEENGRGNFPPRFSGLQFPNYSSELNVNALELDDSALYLCASSSGLVSSTDTQYFGPGTRLTVL.